The 31 T cell receptor beta chains below were found in one sample sequenced in a study of blood T cell repertoires in COVID-19. The protocol was immunoSEQ multiplex PCR, while the TCRdb copy is restricted to in-frame clones and leaves out a portion. The profile covers about 180,000 clones, with 89% appearing a single time and 2% to 2.5% taken by the ten largest. The sample consisted of PBMCs or T cells enriched from blood (not recorded which). All receptors come from a woman between 40 and 55 years old with acute COVID-19.

This chain connects TRBV11-3 to TRBJ2-2; a possible D gene is TRBD1 (5 bases). The CDR3 covers 15 residues. The V gene's germline CDR1 is SGHNT and CDR2 YENEEA. Trimming stripped 1 base from V and 2 bases from J, with 8 bases between. The CDR3, as DNA: TGTGCCAGCAGCTTAGGTCAGGGTAACACCGGGGAGCTGTTTTTT. Translating gives CASSLGQGNTGELFF.

This clone was detected once. The rearrangement uses TRBV19 and TRBJ1-3; D gene unclear. The CDR3 runs 14 residues. CDR1 and CDR2 (germline): LNHDA, SQIVND (reference sequence). V gave up 11 bases and J gave up 4 bases, with 18 bases separating them. Written as DNA, the CDR3 is TGTGCCTCGTTTCAGGCTTCGGGAGGAAACACCATATATTTT. Its translation is CASFQASGGNTIYF. The full variable domain, its missing parts supplied by reference TRBV19 and TRBJ1-3, is DGGITQSPKYLFRKEGQNVTLSCEQNLNHDAMYWYRQDPGQGLRLIYYSQIVNDFQKGDIAEGYSVSREKKESFPLTVTSAQKNPTAFYLCASFQASGGNTIYFGEGSWLTVV.

The chain uses TRBV11-2 and TRBJ1-6; 8 bases map to TRBD1. V lost 5 bases to trimming and J lost 7 bases; unmatched junction nucleotides: 4. This CDR3 has 14 amino acids. Per the germline V gene, CDR1 is SGHAT and CDR2 is FQNNGV. Written as DNA, the CDR3 is TGTGCCAGCAGCCTACAGGGGGAGAATTCACCCCTCCACTTT. Encoded protein: CASSLQGENSPLHF.

As DNA, the CDR3 is TGTGCCATCAGTGAGCCCGGGACTTTAGTTCACTATGGCTACACCTTC. Translated: CAISEPGTLVHYGYTF. This rearrangement joins TRBV10-3 to TRBJ1-2; weak D call: TRBD1 (5 bases). From germline, CDR1 is ENHRY and CDR2 SYGVKD. Between the trimmed V and J ends, which lost 2 bases and 3 bases, there was a span of 16 bases. CDR3 length: 16 residues.

The gene calls are TRBV7-6 and TRBJ2-1; 11 bases are shared with TRBD1. The CDR3 spans 14 residues. CDR1 is SGHVS, CDR2 FNYEAQ, per germline. Germline trimming cut 6 bases from V and 6 bases from J; bases unmatched to any gene: 4. The CDR3 is CASSAGQGANEQFF. CDR3 in DNA: TGTGCCAGCAGTGCCGGACAGGGGGCCAATGAGCAGTTCTTC.

The V call is TRBV28, the J call TRBJ1-4, with 11 nucleotides matching TRBD1. V shed 6 bases and J 14 bases; nucleotides not matched to a gene: 14. The CDR3 runs 15 residues. The germline gives CDR1 MDHEN, CDR2 SYDVKM. The DNA of the CDR3 is TGTGCCAGCAGCCCCGCCGGGACAGGGGGTTTATGGCTGTTTTTT. Translation gives CASSPAGTGGLWLFF.

The chain links TRBV19 to TRBJ2-1; D perhaps matches TRBD1 (6 bases). Trimming stripped 5 bases from V and 3 bases from J, with 14 bases between. From germline, CDR1 is LNHDA and CDR2 SQIVND (reference sequence). The CDR3 runs to 15 residues. CDR3 sequence reads: CASSPGQSLYNEQFF. The DNA of the CDR3 is TGTGCCAGTAGTCCCGGACAGTCCCTCTACAATGAGCAGTTCTTC.

The J gene is TRBJ2-2, the V gene TRBV7-9, with 10 positions matching TRBD1. Germline trimming cut 5 bases from V and 0 bases from J; bases unmatched to any gene: 6. Germline values: CDR1 SEHNR, CDR2 FQNEAQ (reference sequence). This CDR3 is built from 17 residues. CDR3 region: CASSLGQGGANTGELFF. The CDR3 coding sequence is TGTGCCAGCAGCCTAGGACAGGGGGGAGCGAACACCGGGGAGCTGTTTTTT.

The chain joins TRBV4-3 to TRBJ2-7, with 9 bases identical to TRBD1. Germline CDR1 reads LGHNA; CDR2 reads YSLEER. Trimming cost V 0 bases and J 1 base; bases outside gene matches: 1. The CDR3 length is 15 residues. The CDR3 protein is CASSQEQGASYEQYF. The CDR3 coding sequence is TGCGCCAGCAGCCAAGAACAGGGGGCATCCTACGAGCAGTACTTC.

The V call is TRBV7-8, the J call TRBJ1-2; TRBD1 matches 8 bases. Germline V gene sequence: CDR1 SGHVS, CDR2 FQNEAQ. The CDR3 contains 14 residues. V lost 4 bases to trimming and J lost 2 bases; unmatched junction nucleotides: 3. CDR3 region: CASSSTGENYGYTF. CDR3 in DNA: TGTGCCAGCAGCTCGACAGGGGAGAACTATGGCTACACCTTC.

This chain uses TRBV6-5 with TRBJ1-2; maybe TRBD1 (5 bases). This CDR3 region has 11 residues. Per the germline V gene, CDR1 is MNHEY and CDR2 is SVGAGI. Trimming cost V 4 bases and J 8 bases, with 8 bases left between them. For the CDR3, the DNA is TGTGCCAGCAGTTGGGGGGACGGCTACACCTTC. This gives the protein CASSWGDGYTF.

The V and J genes are TRBV7-9 and TRBJ2-3; TRBD1 agrees at 9 bases. The CDR3 has 15 residues. V shed 4 bases, J shed 2 bases, and the junction held 4 bases outside the gene matches. In germline, CDR1 is SEHNR, CDR2 FQNEAQ (reference sequence). Written as DNA, the CDR3 is TGTGCCAGCAGCTCACAGGGGGCGCCCACAGATACGCAGTATTTT. It codes for CASSSQGAPTDTQYF. Full variable domain (outside the CDR3, taken from reference TRBV7-9 and TRBJ2-3): DTGVSQNPRHKITKRGQNVTFRCDPISEHNRLYWYRQTLGQGPEFLTYFQNEAQLEKSRLLSDRFSAERPKGSFSTLEIQRTEQGDSAMYLCASSSQGAPTDTQYFGPGTRLTVL.

The gene calls are TRBV12-5 and TRBJ1-1; D call uncertain. The CDR3 is made up of 13 amino acids. Per the germline V gene, CDR1 is LGHNT and CDR2 is FRNRAP. V lost 2 bases and J lost 11, with 15 bases in between. The CDR3 DNA is TGTGCTAGTGGTTTGAGCGGACCGGGTGTGGCTTTCTTT. Translated, it gives CASGLSGPGVAFF.

In DNA, the CDR3 is TGTGCCAGTAGTATCCCACAGGGGGCCGGTGACTATGGCTACACCTTC. This codes for CASSIPQGAGDYGYTF. The rearrangement joins TRBV19 to TRBJ1-2; 9 nucleotides line up with TRBD1. The ends lost 3 bases at V and 3 bases at J; junction bases unmatched: 8. CDR1 and CDR2 from the germline V gene are LNHDA and SQIVND (reference sequence). The CDR3 length is 16 residues.

The rearrangement links TRBV5-1 to TRBJ2-3, with TRBD2 matching 7 bases. The V gene end was trimmed by 0 bases and the J gene end by 2 bases; junction bases not matched to a gene: 3. Germline V gene lookup returns CDR1 SGHRS and CDR2 YFSETQ. The CDR3 sequence is 15 residues long. The CDR3 sequence: CASSLARGDTDTQYF. The CDR3 coding sequence is TGCGCCAGCAGCTTGGCCCGGGGGGACACAGATACGCAGTATTTT.

This chain connects TRBV5-1 to TRBJ1-3, with D maybe TRBD1 (5 bases). The germline V gene has CDR1 SGHRS and CDR2 YFSETQ. The CDR3 runs to 13 residues. V lost 7 bases and J lost 3, with 11 bases in between. Written as DNA, the CDR3 is TGCGCCAGCGGACAATCGTATGGAAACACCATATATTTT. Translating it yields CASGQSYGNTIYF.

The chain carries TRBV19 and TRBJ2-1; 12 nucleotides agree with TRBD2. CDR1 is LNHDA, CDR2 SQIVND, per germline (reference sequence). The V and J ends lost 7 bases and 7 bases, in that order; junction bases with no gene match: 5. The CDR3 extends over 14 amino acids. The CDR3 is CASNSGTSGNEQFF. The CDR3 DNA is TGTGCCAGTAACTCCGGGACTAGCGGGAATGAGCAGTTCTTC.

The gene calls are TRBV3-1 (or the pseudogene TRBV3-2) and TRBJ2-5; 8 bases fit TRBD1. The germline CDR1 and CDR2 sequences are LGHDT and YNNKEL (reference sequence). The V and J ends lost 4 bases and 2 bases, in that order; junction bases with no gene match: 6. There are 15 residues in the CDR3. The CDR3 coding sequence is TGTGCCAGCAGCCCCCTAGGACAGGGTCAAGAGACCCAGTACTTC. Protein: CASSPLGQGQETQYF.

The chain links TRBV5-4 to TRBJ1-1; D is ambiguous. Germline V lookup: CDR1 SGHNT, CDR2 YYREEE (reference sequence). V dropped 3 bases and J dropped 0 bases, with 12 bases sitting between them. This CDR3 region has 15 residues. The DNA of the CDR3 is TGTGCCAGCAGCTCCCGTGGCCTGATGAACACTGAAGCTTTCTTT. This sequence encodes CASSSRGLMNTEAFF.

The CDR3 here is CASSSQDRGKFTDTQYF. CDR3 bases: TGTGCCAGCAGCTCACAGGACAGGGGGAAATTCACAGATACGCAGTATTTT. The chain couples TRBV9 to TRBJ2-3; 10 bases line up with TRBD1. J gave up 2 bases and V 4 bases, and 10 bases lay outside the gene matches. The CDR3 is made up of 17 amino acids. The germline gives CDR1 SGDLS, CDR2 YYNGEE.

The chain uses TRBV30 and TRBJ1-6; 9 bases agree with TRBD1. CDR1 and CDR2 (germline): GTSNPN, SVGIG (reference sequence). V was pared by 0 bases and J by 7 bases, with 13 bases of the junction left unmatched. The CDR3 is 18 residues long. CDR3 nucleotides: TGTGCCTGGAGTGTACCCAAGGCCCGGACAGGGGCAAATTCACCCCTCCACTTT. Residues: CAWSVPKARTGANSPLHF.

The DNA for the CDR3 is TGTGCCAGTAGTATAACCGGGACTAGCGTCGGAGCTGGGGCCAACGTCCTGACTTTC. Translation: CASSITGTSVGAGANVLTF. The chain has TRBV19 and TRBJ2-6, with 10 bases lining up with TRBD2. After removal of 2 bases from V and 2 bases from J, the junction contained 9 bases not matched to a gene. This CDR3 spans 19 amino acids. Germline loops: CDR1 LNHDA, CDR2 SQIVND (reference sequence).

CDR3: CASRETGGVYEQYF. The CDR3 nucleotides are TGTGCCAGCAGAGAGACAGGGGGCGTGTACGAGCAGTACTTC. V gene TRBV6-5 combines with J gene TRBJ2-7, with TRBD1 identical over 10 bases. Germline V lookup: CDR1 MNHEY, CDR2 SVGAGI. V lost 6 bases, J lost 4 bases, and 6 bases stayed unmatched. The CDR3 runs to 14 residues.

J is TRBJ1-5 and V is TRBV27; TRBD1 agrees at 9 bases. J lost 2 bases, V lost 6 bases, and 5 bases had no gene match. Looked up from germline, CDR1 is MNHEY and CDR2 is SMNVEV (reference sequence). The CDR3 length is 15 residues. The DNA of the CDR3 is TGTGCCAGCAGATTACAGGGGGCAGGCAATCAGCCCCAGCATTTT. Its translation is CASRLQGAGNQPQHF.

The CDR3 region has the DNA TGCAGTGCTAGCAGGGAAGAGACCCAGTACTTC. Translation: CSASREETQYF. The gene calls are TRBV20-1 and TRBJ2-5; a weak D match, TRBD1 (5 bases). The CDR3 sequence is 11 residues long. The germline V gene has CDR1 DFQATT and CDR2 SNEGSKA (reference sequence). V was trimmed by 3 bases and J by 3 bases, leaving 5 bases between them.

The gene calls are TRBV5-1 and TRBJ2-5; D call uncertain. Deletions cut 2 bases from V and 5 bases from J, with 4 bases between. The germline CDR1 and CDR2 sequences are SGHRS and YFSETQ. The CDR3 spans 11 residues. DNA for the CDR3: TGCGCCAGCAGCTTTTCTGAGACCCAGTACTTC. Its protein product is CASSFSETQYF.

DNA for the CDR3: TGTGCCAGCAGTTTACGGGGTACTGAAGCTTTCTTT. It encodes CASSLRGTEAFF. This chain connects TRBV12-3 or TRBV12-4 to TRBJ1-1; no clear D. Trimming removed 2 bases from V and 5 bases from J, with 6 bases in between. The CDR3 is 12 residues long.

CDR3 in amino acids: CATSRSANYGYTF. The CDR3 nucleotides read TGTGCCACCAGCAGGTCAGCTAACTATGGCTACACCTTC. The chain combines TRBV15 with TRBJ1-2; unclear D gene. Germline V CDR1 and CDR2: LNHNV, YYDKDF (reference sequence). The CDR3 length is 13 residues. V lost 3 bases and J 0 bases, leaving 5 bases between the germline ends.

The V call is TRBV30, the J call TRBJ2-7, with D possibly TRBD2 on 5 matching bases. Germline V gene data show CDR1 as GTSNPN and CDR2 as SVGIG (reference sequence). The CDR3 is 15 residues long. V was cut by 2 bases and J by 0 bases, with 14 bases left in between. The CDR3 sequence: CAWSPGPGSSYEQYF. In DNA form, the CDR3 reads TGTGCCTGGAGTCCCGGACCGGGAAGCTCCTACGAGCAGTACTTC. The whole variable domain, remainder taken from reference TRBV30 and TRBJ2-7, is SQTIHQWPATLVQPVGSPLSLECTVEGTSNPNLYWYRQAAGRGLQLLFYSVGIGQISSEVPQNLSASRPQDRQFILSSKKLLLSDSGFYLCAWSPGPGSSYEQYFGPGTRLTVT.

This clone was found once. The rearrangement joins TRBV6-5 to TRBJ2-7; no firm D call. V gave up 5 bases and J gave up 3 bases, with 5 bases separating them. The CDR3 sequence is 11 residues long. The germline V gene has CDR1 MNHEY and CDR2 SVGAGI. The CDR3 sequence: CASSSNYEQYF. As DNA, the CDR3 is TGTGCCAGCAGTAGCAACTACGAGCAGTACTTC.

The gene calls are TRBV28 and TRBJ2-1; D possibly corresponds to TRBD1 (6 bases). The length of the CDR3 is 13 residues. Trimming stripped 5 bases from V and 2 bases from J, with 7 bases between. Germline V gene data show CDR1 as MDHEN and CDR2 as SYDVKM. The CDR3 DNA is TGTGCCAGCAGTCGACAGGCCTACAATGAGCAGTTCTTC. It is translated as CASSRQAYNEQFF.